These T cell receptor beta chains were read from a single sample in a study of blood T cell repertoires in COVID-19. TCRdb keeps only in-frame clones here, not all; method: immunoSEQ multiplex PCR. The sample contains more than 40,000 clones, 80% to 90% of which appear only once. The material sequenced was peripheral blood. The receptors were sampled from an elderly man with acute or convalescent COVID-19. The CDR3 runs from the conserved cysteine through the conserved F or W. The D gene is left open where the match is weak. Clone size is stated in some rows and not others, as once, few, many or a class when expanded.

clone_size j_call v_call d_call cdr3_aa cdr3_nt
- TRBJ2-7 TRBV6-2/TRBV6-3 TRBD1 CASSWDRIISYEQYF TGTGCCAGCAGTTGGGACAGGATCATCTCCTACGAGCAGTACTTC
- TRBJ1-5 TRBV30 - CAWSGTWDQPQHF TGTGCCTGGAGCGGGACATGGGATCAGCCCCAGCATTTT
- TRBJ2-1 TRBV7-7 - CASSLEPGRVSYNEQFF TGTGCCAGCAGCTTAGAGCCCGGCAGGGTCTCCTACAATGAGCAGTTCTTC
- TRBJ1-5 TRBV3-1/TRBV3-2 - CASSPRGYSNQPQHF TGTGCCAGCAGCCCCCGAGGATATAGCAATCAGCCCCAGCATTTT
- TRBJ2-7 TRBV3-1/TRBV3-2 - CASSQGQAPWSF TGTGCCAGCAGCCAAGGACAGGCCCCCTGGAGCTTC
once TRBJ2-3 TRBV9 - CASSPPSSTDTQYF TGTGCCAGCAGCCCACCGAGTAGCACAGATACGCAGTATTTT
- TRBJ1-1 TRBV19 - CASSLGQADEAFF TGTGCCAGTAGTTTAGGGCAGGCCGATGAAGCTTTCTTT
once TRBJ1-6 TRBV7-2 TRBD1 CASSLSPGGSSYNSPLHF TGTGCCAGCAGCCTCTCCCCAGGGGGGAGCTCCTATAATTCACCCCTCCACTTT
- TRBJ2-2 TRBV5-5 - CASSFPGDGNTGELFF TGTGCCAGCAGCTTCCCAGGGGACGGAAACACCGGGGAGCTGTTTTTT
- TRBJ1-1 TRBV18 - CASSPPTDNTEAFF TGTGCCAGCTCACCACCGACAGATAACACTGAAGCTTTCTTT
- TRBJ2-1 TRBV19 TRBD2 CASSGGAGEQFF TGTGCCAGTAGCGGGGGGGCGGGTGAGCAGTTCTTC
- TRBJ1-2 TRBV12-2 - CASRLQGQGPNYGYTF TGTGCAAGTCGCTTACAAGGACAGGGACCCAACTATGGCTACACCTTC
- TRBJ1-2 TRBV28 TRBD1 CASNTRTGVYGYTF TGTGCCAGCAATACCAGAACAGGGGTCTATGGCTACACCTTC
- TRBJ2-5 TRBV19 - CASRTGTRLGTQYF TGTGCCAGTAGAACCGGGACAAGACTCGGGACCCAGTACTTC
- TRBJ1-2 TRBV4-1 - CASSQDSQGPHGYTF TGCGCCAGCAGCCAAGACTCCCAGGGGCCCCATGGCTACACCTTC
- TRBJ1-1 TRBV24-1 - CATSDSYLNTEAFF TGTGCCACCAGTGATTCCTACCTGAACACTGAAGCTTTCTTT
- TRBJ2-7 TRBV19 TRBD1 CASSRRQGAREQYF TGTGCCAGTAGTAGACGACAGGGGGCGCGGGAGCAGTACTTC
- TRBJ1-5 TRBV24-1 - CATSDGMDFRCNQPQHF TGTGCCACCAGTGATGGGATGGACTTCAGATGCAATCAGCCCCAGCATTTT
- TRBJ1-6 TRBV18 - CASSPRQDNSPLHF TGTGCCAGCTCACCAAGGCAGGATAATTCACCCCTCCACTTT
- TRBJ2-5 TRBV4-2 TRBD2 CASSQDWGSGVLAQYF TGTGCCAGCAGCCAAGATTGGGGTAGCGGGGTATTAGCCCAGTACTTC
- TRBJ2-5 TRBV5-1 - CASGEGSTETQYF TGCGCCAGCGGAGAGGGCTCCACGGAGACCCAGTACTTC
- TRBJ2-2 TRBV11-2 - CASSVQGGDTGELFF TGTGCCAGCAGCGTCCAGGGAGGAGACACCGGGGAGCTGTTTTTT
once TRBJ2-7 TRBV30 TRBD1 CAWSEGAQYEQYF TGTGCCTGGAGTGAGGGGGCTCAATACGAGCAGTACTTC
once TRBJ1-6 TRBV30 - CAWGPGAYNSPLHF TGTGCCTGGGGTCCCGGGGCCTATAATTCACCCCTCCACTTT
- TRBJ1-6 TRBV30 TRBD1 CAWRTSGTGRFNSPLHF TGTGCCTGGAGAACCTCCGGGACAGGGAGATTCAATTCACCCCTCCACTTT
once TRBJ1-2 TRBV30 - CAWSANNYGYTF TGTGCCTGGAGTGCTAATAACTATGGCTACACCTTC
- TRBJ2-5 TRBV7-3 TRBD1 CASSGTGGWETQYF TGTGCCAGCAGCGGGACAGGGGGCTGGGAGACCCAGTACTTC
- TRBJ2-2 TRBV7-2 - CASSFLSAGRAGELFF TGTGCCAGCAGCTTTCTTTCGGCGGGGCGTGCCGGGGAGCTGTTTTTT
few TRBJ2-1 TRBV5-6 - CASSFGGNEQFF TGTGCCAGCAGCTTTGGGGGGAATGAGCAGTTCTTC
- TRBJ2-1 TRBV7-8 TRBD2 CASSKSGVSDNEQFF TGTGCCAGCAGTAAAAGCGGGGTGAGTGACAATGAGCAGTTCTTC
- TRBJ1-2 TRBV5-6 - CASRRRQVGNYGYTF TGTGCCAGCAGAAGAAGACAGGTCGGTAACTATGGCTACACCTTC
- TRBJ1-1 TRBV28 - CASSLPGSVTEAFF TGTGCCAGCAGTTTACCGGGGTCGGTCACTGAAGCTTTCTTT
- TRBJ1-1 TRBV19 - CASSQNTEAFF TGTGCCAGTTCCCAGAACACTGAAGCTTTCTTT
- TRBJ2-1 TRBV7-8 TRBD2 CASSFPGLAGGSSLEQFF TGTGCCAGCAGCTTCCCGGGACTAGCGGGGGGATCCTCCCTTGAGCAGTTCTTC
- TRBJ2-3 TRBV6-1 - CASSDSGLGQYTQYF TGTGCCAGCAGTGATTCTGGACTGGGTCAATATACGCAGTATTTT
- TRBJ1-2 TRBV19 - CASTGVDSLGSNYGYTF TGTGCCAGTACTGGCGTCGACAGCCTGGGTTCTAACTATGGCTACACCTTC
few TRBJ2-1 TRBV6-4 TRBD2 CASSAGLADPREQFF TGTGCCAGCAGTGCCGGACTAGCGGACCCCAGAGAGCAGTTCTTC
- TRBJ2-2 TRBV3-1/TRBV3-2 - CASSQVTPTGELFF TGTGCCAGCAGCCAAGTTACTCCCACCGGGGAGCTGTTTTTT
- TRBJ1-4 TRBV19 - CASNGGLKGEKLFF TGTGCCAGCAACGGGGGACTCAAGGGTGAAAAACTGTTTTTT
- TRBJ1-5 TRBV18 - CASSPTGGRNQPQHF TGTGCCAGCTCACCAACGGGGGGCCGCAATCAGCCCCAGCATTTT
- TRBJ2-7 TRBV5-1 - CASSRDTIYEQYF TGCGCCAGCAGCCGGGACACGATCTACGAGCAGTACTTC
once TRBJ1-5 TRBV19 TRBD1 CASRRDRNQPQHF TGTGCCAGTAGAAGGGACAGAAATCAGCCCCAGCATTTT
- TRBJ2-3 TRBV28 - CASGGRGANTDTQYF TGTGCCTCGGGGGGTAGGGGGGCTAATACAGATACGCAGTATTTT
- TRBJ1-3 TRBV27 - CASRSSGNTIYF TGTGCCAGCAGAAGCTCGGGAAACACCATATATTTT
few TRBJ1-4 TRBV7-8 - CASSLGSVEKLFF TGTGCCAGCAGCTTAGGGTCGGTAGAAAAACTGTTTTTT
- TRBJ1-4 TRBV5-5 - CASSSRGSANEKLFF TGTGCCAGCAGCTCCAGGGGTAGCGCTAATGAAAAACTGTTTTTT
few TRBJ1-1 TRBV18 - CASSPPVGNTEAFF TGTGCCAGCTCACCACCGGTCGGGAACACTGAAGCTTTCTTT
- TRBJ2-1 TRBV28 TRBD1 CASSRGGEGAPAQFF TGTGCCAGCAGCAGAGGGGGCGAGGGGGCCCCGGCCCAGTTCTTC
- TRBJ1-2 TRBV7-9 - CASSLDSFSGGYTF TGTGCCAGCAGCTTGGACTCATTCTCTGGTGGCTACACCTTC
- TRBJ1-4 TRBV5-1 TRBD1 CASSLVGTGGGEKLFF TGCGCCAGCAGCTTGGTTGGGACAGGGGGCGGTGAAAAACTGTTTTTT
- TRBJ1-2 TRBV2 - CASSPDSNYGYTF TGTGCCAGCAGTCCGGACAGCAACTATGGCTACACCTTC
- TRBJ1-2 TRBV5-4 TRBD1 CASSLETGADGYTF TGTGCCAGCAGCTTGGAAACAGGGGCGGATGGCTACACCTTC
- TRBJ2-2 TRBV3-1/TRBV3-2 - CASGQNTGELFF TGTGCCAGCGGGCAGAACACCGGGGAGCTGTTTTTT
- TRBJ1-4 TRBV7-8 - CASSRGDKTNEKLFF TGTGCCAGCAGCCGGGGGGACAAAACTAATGAAAAACTGTTTTTT
- TRBJ1-1 TRBV27 - CASSAGHSEAFF TGTGCCAGCAGTGCAGGACATTCTGAAGCTTTCTTT
- TRBJ1-1 TRBV30 TRBD1 CARSDRANTEAFF TGTGCCCGATCCGACAGGGCGAACACTGAAGCTTTCTTT
- TRBJ2-1 TRBV29-1 - CSVEGGVVYNEQFF TGCAGCGTTGAAGGGGGGGTAGTCTACAATGAGCAGTTCTTC
- TRBJ2-1 TRBV3-1/TRBV3-2 TRBD2 CASSQGNSGVGQFF TGTGCCAGCAGCCAAGGTAATAGCGGGGTAGGGCAGTTCTTC
- TRBJ1-5 TRBV29-1 - CSVGGDSNQPQHF TGCAGCGTTGGGGGCGACAGCAATCAGCCCCAGCATTTT